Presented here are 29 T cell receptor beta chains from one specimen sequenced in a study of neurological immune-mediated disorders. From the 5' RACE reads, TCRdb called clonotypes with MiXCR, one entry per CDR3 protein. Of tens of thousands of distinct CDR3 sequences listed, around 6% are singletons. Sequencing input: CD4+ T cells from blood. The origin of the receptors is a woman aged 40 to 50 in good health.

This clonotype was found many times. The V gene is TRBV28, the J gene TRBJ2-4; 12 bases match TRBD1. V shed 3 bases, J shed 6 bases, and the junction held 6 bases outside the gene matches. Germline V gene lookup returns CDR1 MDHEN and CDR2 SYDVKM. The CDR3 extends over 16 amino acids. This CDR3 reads CASSFGTGGLGNIQYF. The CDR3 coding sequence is TGTGCCAGCAGTTTTGGGACAGGGGGCTTGGGAAACATTCAGTACTTC.

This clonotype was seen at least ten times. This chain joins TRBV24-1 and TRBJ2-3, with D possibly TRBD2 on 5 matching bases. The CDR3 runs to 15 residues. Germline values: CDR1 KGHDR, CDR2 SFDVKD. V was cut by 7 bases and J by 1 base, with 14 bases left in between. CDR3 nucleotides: TGTGCCACCAGAGACACCTCGGAGGGCACAGATACGCAGTATTTT. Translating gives CATRDTSEGTDTQYF.

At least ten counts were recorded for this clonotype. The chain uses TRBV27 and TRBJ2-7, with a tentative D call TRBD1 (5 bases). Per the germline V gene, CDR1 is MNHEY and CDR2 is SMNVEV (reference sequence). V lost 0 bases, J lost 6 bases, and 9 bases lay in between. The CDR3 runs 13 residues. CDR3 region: CASSLSQGGEQYF. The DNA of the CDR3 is TGTGCCAGCAGTTTATCCCAGGGTGGCGAGCAGTACTTC.

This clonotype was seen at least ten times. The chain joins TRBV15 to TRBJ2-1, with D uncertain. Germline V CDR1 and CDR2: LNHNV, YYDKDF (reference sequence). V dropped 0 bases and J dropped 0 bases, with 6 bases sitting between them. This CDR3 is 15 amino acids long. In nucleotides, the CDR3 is TGTGCCACCAGCAGAGATCAAGGCTCCTACAATGAGCAGTTCTTC. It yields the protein CATSRDQGSYNEQFF.

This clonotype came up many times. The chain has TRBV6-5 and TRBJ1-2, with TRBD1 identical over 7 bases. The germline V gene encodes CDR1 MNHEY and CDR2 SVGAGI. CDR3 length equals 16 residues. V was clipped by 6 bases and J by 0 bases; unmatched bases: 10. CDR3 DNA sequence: TGTGCCAGCAGCTCGCGGGACAGAATCGCTAACTATGGCTACACCTTC. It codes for CASSSRDRIANYGYTF.

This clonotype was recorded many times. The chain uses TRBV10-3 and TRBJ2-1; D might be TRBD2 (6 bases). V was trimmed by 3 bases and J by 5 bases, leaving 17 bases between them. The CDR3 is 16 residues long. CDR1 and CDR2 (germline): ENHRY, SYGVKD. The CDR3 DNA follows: TGTGCCATCAGTGATATAGGGCGGGGAGGCAACAATGAGCAGTTCTTC. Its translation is CAISDIGRGGNNEQFF.

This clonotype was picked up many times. The CDR3 nucleotides read TGTGCCAGCAGCTTCCGGGACAATCAGCCCCAGCATTTT. Protein product: CASSFRDNQPQHF. The chain has TRBV7-2 and TRBJ1-5; D not resolved. This CDR3 is 13 amino acids long. V lost 3 bases and J lost 3, with 6 bases in between. The germline V gene has CDR1 SGHTA and CDR2 FQGNSA. The full variable domain, in which reference TRBV7-2 and TRBJ1-5 provide the parts outside the CDR3, is GAGVSQSPSNKVTEKGKDVELRCDPISGHTALYWYRQSLGQGLEFLIYFQGNSAPDKSGLPSDRFSAERTGGSVSTLTIQRTQQEDSAVYLCASSFRDNQPQHFGDGTRLSIL.

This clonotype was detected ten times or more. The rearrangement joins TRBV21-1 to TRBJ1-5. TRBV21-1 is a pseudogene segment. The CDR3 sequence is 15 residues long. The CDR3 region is CASSKEGYSNQPQHF. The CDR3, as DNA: TGTGCCAGCAGCAAAGAGGGATACAGCAATCAGCCCCAGCATTTT.

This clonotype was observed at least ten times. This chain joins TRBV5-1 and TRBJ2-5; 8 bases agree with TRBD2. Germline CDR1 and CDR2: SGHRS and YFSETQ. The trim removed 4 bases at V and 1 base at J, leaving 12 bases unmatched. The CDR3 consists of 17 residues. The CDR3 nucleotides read TGCGCCAGCAGCCCTGGACTAGCCGCTAGAGTCCAAGAGACCCAGTACTTC. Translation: CASSPGLAARVQETQYF.

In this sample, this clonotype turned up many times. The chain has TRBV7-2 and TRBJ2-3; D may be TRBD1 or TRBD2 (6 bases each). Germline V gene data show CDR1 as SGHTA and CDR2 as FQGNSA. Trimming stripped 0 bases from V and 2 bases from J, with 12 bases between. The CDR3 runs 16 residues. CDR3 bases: TGTGCCAGCAGCTTAGCTGGGGGCGGGGTCACAGATACGCAGTATTTT. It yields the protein CASSLAGGGVTDTQYF. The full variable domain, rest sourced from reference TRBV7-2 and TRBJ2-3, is GAGVSQSPSNKVTEKGKDVELRCDPISGHTALYWYRQSLGQGLEFLIYFQGNSAPDKSGLPSDRFSAERTGGSVSTLTIQRTQQEDSAVYLCASSLAGGGVTDTQYFGPGTRLTVL.

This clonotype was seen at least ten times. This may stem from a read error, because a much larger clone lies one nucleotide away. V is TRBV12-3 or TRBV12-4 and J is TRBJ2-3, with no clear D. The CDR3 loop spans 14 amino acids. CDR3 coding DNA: TGTGTCAGCAGTTTAGGCGTCCGCACAGATACGCAGTATTTT. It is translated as CVSSLGVRTDTQYF.

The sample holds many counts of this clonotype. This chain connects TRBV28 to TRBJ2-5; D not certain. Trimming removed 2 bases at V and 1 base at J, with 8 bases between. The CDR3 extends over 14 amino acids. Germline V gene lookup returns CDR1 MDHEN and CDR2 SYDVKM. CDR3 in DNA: TGTGCCAGCAGTTTAACCCCTGCCCAAGAGACCCAGTACTTC. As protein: CASSLTPAQETQYF.

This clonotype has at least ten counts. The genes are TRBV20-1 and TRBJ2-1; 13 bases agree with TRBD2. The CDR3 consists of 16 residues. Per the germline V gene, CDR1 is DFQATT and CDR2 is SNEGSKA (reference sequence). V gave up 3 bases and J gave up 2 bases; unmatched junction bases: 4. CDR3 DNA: TGCAGTGCTAGTGGGGGACTAGCGGGACCCTACAATGAGCAGTTCTTC. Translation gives CSASGGLAGPYNEQFF.

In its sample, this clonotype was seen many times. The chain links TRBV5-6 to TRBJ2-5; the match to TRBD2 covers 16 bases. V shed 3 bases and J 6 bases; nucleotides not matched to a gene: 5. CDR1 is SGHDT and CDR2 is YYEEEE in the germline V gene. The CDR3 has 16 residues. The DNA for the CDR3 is TGTGCCAGCAGCTCATGGGGACTAGCGGGAGGGCAGACCCAGTACTTC. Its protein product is CASSSWGLAGGQTQYF.

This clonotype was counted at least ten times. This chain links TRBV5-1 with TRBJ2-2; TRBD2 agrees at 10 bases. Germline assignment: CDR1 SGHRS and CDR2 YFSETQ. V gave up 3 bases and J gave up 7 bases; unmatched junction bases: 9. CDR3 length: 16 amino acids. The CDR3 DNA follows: TGCGCCAGCAGCTCTAGCGGGAGTTGGATAAGCGGGGAGCTGTTTTTT. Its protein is CASSSSGSWISGELFF.

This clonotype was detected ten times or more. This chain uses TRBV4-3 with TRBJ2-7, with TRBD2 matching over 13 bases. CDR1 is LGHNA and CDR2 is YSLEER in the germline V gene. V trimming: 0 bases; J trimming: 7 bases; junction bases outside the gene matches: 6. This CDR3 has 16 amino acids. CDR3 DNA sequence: TGCGCCAGCAGCCAAGACCGGACTAGCGGGAGTAAAGAGCAGTACTTC. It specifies CASSQDRTSGSKEQYF.

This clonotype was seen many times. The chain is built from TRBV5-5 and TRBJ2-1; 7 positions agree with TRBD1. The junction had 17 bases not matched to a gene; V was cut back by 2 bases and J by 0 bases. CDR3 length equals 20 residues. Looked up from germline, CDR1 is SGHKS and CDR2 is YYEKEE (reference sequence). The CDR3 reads CASSLDRDRAPSRSYNEQFF. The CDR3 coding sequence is TGTGCCAGCAGCTTAGACCGGGACAGAGCCCCCTCCCGCTCCTACAATGAGCAGTTCTTC.

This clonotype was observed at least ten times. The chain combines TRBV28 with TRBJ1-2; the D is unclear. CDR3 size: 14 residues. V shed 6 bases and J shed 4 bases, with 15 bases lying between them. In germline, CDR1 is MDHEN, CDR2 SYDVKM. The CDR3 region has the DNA TGTGCCAGCAGACTGACGGCCTCCCTCTATGGCTACACCTTC. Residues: CASRLTASLYGYTF.

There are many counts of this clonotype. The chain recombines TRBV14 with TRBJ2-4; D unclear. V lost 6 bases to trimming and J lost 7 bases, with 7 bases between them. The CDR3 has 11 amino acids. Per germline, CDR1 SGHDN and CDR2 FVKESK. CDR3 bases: TGTGCCAGCAGTGGAGTGAACATTCAGTACTTC. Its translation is CASSGVNIQYF.

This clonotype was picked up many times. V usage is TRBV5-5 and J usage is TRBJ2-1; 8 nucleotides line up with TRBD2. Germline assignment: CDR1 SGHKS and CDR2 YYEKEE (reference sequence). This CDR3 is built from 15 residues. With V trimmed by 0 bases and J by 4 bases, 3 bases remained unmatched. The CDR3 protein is CASSLGVAGYNEQFF. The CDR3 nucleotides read TGTGCCAGCAGCTTGGGAGTAGCGGGATACAATGAGCAGTTCTTC.

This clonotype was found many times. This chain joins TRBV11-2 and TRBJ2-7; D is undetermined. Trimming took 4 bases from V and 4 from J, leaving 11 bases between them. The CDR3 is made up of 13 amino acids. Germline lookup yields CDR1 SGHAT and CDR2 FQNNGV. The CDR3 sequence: CASSSRQIYEQYF. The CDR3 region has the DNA TGTGCCAGCAGCTCCCGACAAATTTACGAGCAGTACTTC.

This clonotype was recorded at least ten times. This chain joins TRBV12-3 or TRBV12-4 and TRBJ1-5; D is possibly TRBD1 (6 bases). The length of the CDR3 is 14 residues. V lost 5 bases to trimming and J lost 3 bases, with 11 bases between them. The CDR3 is CASSRGTLNQPQHF. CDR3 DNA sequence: TGTGCCAGCAGTCGTGGGACACTCAATCAGCCCCAGCATTTT.

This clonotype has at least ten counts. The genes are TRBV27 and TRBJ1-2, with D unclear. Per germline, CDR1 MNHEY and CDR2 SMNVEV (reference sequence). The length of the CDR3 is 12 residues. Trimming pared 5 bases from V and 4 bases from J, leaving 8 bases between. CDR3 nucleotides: TGTGCCAGCAGTCAGGTCGGCTATGGCTACACCTTC. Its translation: CASSQVGYGYTF.

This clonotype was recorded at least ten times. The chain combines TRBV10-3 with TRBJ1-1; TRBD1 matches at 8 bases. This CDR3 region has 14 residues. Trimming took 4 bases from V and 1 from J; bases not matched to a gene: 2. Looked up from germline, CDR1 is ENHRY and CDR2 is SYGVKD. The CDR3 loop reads CAISGDRGNTEAFF. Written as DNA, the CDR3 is TGTGCCATCAGTGGTGACAGGGGGAACACTGAAGCTTTCTTT.

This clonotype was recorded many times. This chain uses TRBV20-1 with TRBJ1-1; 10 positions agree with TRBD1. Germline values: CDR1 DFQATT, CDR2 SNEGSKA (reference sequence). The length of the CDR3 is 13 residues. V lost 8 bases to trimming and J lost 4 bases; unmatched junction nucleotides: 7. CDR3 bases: TGCAGTTTTCCCTGGACAGGGGGCACTGAAGCTTTCTTT. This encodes CSFPWTGGTEAFF.

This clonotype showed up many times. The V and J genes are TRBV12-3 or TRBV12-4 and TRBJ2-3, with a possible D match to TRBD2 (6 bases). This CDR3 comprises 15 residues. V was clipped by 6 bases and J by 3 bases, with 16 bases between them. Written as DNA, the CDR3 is TGTGCCAGCAGAATGACCGGGACTGGTACAGATACGCAGTATTTT. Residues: CASRMTGTGTDTQYF.

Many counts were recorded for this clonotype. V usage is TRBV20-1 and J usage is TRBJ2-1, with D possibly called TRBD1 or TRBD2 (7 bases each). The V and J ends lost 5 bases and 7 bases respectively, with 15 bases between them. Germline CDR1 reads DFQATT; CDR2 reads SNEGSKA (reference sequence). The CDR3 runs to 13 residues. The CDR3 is CSAQTGRVNEQFF. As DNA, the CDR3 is TGCAGTGCTCAGACAGGGAGGGTGAATGAGCAGTTCTTC.

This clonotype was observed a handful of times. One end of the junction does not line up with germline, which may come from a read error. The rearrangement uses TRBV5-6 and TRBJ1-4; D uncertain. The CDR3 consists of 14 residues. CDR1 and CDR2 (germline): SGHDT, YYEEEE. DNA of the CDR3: TGTGCCAGCAGCCATGTTGCAACTAATGAAGAACTGTTTTTT. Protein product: CASSHVATNEELFF.

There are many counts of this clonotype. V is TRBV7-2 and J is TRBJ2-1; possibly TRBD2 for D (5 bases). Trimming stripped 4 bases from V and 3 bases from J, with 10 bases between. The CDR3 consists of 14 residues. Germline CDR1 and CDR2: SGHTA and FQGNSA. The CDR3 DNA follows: TGTGCCAGCAGCTCCTTCCGGGACTACAATGAGCAGTTCTTC. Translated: CASSSFRDYNEQFF.